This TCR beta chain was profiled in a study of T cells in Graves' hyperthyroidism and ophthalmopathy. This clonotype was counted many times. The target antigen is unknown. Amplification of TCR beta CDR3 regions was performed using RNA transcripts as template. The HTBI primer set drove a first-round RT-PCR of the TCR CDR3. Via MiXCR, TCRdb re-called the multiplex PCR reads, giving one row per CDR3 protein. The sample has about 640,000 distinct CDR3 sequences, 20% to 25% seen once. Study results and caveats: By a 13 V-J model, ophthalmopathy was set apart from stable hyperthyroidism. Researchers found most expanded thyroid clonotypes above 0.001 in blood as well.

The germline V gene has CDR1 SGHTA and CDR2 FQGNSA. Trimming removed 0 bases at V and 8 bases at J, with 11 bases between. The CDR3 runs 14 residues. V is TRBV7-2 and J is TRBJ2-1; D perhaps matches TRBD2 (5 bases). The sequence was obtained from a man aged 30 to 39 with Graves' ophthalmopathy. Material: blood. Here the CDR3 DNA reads TGTGCCAGCAGCTTAGCTACTAGAAGCTATGAGCAGTTCTTC. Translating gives CASSLATRSYEQFF.